A single sample is the source of the 10 T cell receptor beta chains below, sequenced in a study of blood T cell repertoires in COVID-19. Assay: immunoSEQ multiplex PCR; the TCRdb copy retains only in-frame clones and omits some. Among approximately 250,000 clones listed, 85% were seen once. The sequenced material came from peripheral blood. The receptors derive from a man in his forties or fifties with acute or convalescent COVID-19.

The V call is TRBV30, the J call TRBJ1-1; unclear D gene. Between the trimmed V and J ends, which lost 2 bases and 4 bases, there was a span of 5 bases. The CDR3 extends over 11 amino acids. Germline V gene sequence: CDR1 GTSNPN, CDR2 SVGIG (reference sequence). In nucleotides, the CDR3 is TGTGCCTGGAGTATCTCCACTGAAGCTTTCTTT. This gives the protein CAWSISTEAFF.

The J gene is TRBJ1-5, the V gene TRBV12-3 or TRBV12-4, with TRBD1 as a possible D gene (5 bases). CDR3 size: 13 residues. V was cut by 3 bases and J by 5 bases, with 8 bases left in between. CDR3 protein: CASSFRVDQPQHF. Here the CDR3 DNA reads TGTGCCAGCAGTTTCAGGGTCGATCAGCCCCAGCATTTT.

This chain uses TRBV4-1 with TRBJ1-1; 7 bases agree with TRBD1. With 3 bases clipped from V and 2 bases from J, the junction kept 3 bases outside the gene matches. CDR1 and CDR2 (germline): MGHRA, YSYEKL. The CDR3 runs to 14 residues. This chain's CDR3 is CASSQRQGNTEAFF. The CDR3 DNA follows: TGCGCCAGCAGCCAGAGACAGGGAAACACTGAAGCTTTCTTT.

This chain uses TRBV3-1 (or the pseudogene TRBV3-2) with TRBJ2-1; possible D gene TRBD1, 7 bases. The CDR3 spans 16 residues. Trimming shortened V by 4 bases and J by 6 bases, and 19 bases separated the two germline ends. Germline V gene sequence: CDR1 LGHDT, CDR2 YNNKEL (reference sequence). The CDR3 sequence is CASSPPNRGRGNEQFF. CDR3 coding DNA: TGTGCCAGCAGCCCTCCTAATAGGGGGCGGGGCAATGAGCAGTTCTTC.

The CDR3, as DNA: TGTGCCAGCACCGCAGGATCCCACCCCTCCAACGTCCTGACTTTC. It translates to CASTAGSHPSNVLTF. The chain couples TRBV27 to TRBJ2-6, with D hard to call. This CDR3 region has 15 residues. Germline CDR1 reads MNHEY; CDR2 reads SMNVEV (reference sequence). Between the trimmed V and J ends, which lost 7 bases and 8 bases, there was a span of 18 bases.

The V gene is TRBV18, the J gene TRBJ2-7; perhaps TRBD1 as D (6 bases). With 2 bases removed from V and 5 bases from J, the gap between germline ends came to 10 bases. The CDR3 runs to 13 residues. The germline gives CDR1 KGHSH, CDR2 LQKENI. In DNA, the CDR3 is TGTGCCAGCTCACCAGGGGGCTTGAACGAGCAGTACTTC. The encoded protein is CASSPGGLNEQYF.

DNA of the CDR3: TGTGCCAGTAGTAGACATGGACAGGATGGAGCTTTCTTT. It encodes CASSRHGQDGAFF. The rearrangement links TRBV19 to TRBJ1-1; 7 bases fit TRBD1. The germline V gene encodes CDR1 LNHDA and CDR2 SQIVND (reference sequence). The CDR3 is 13 amino acids. V shed 4 bases, J shed 10 bases, and the junction held 9 bases outside the gene matches.

This clone has just one count. The chain employs TRBV30 and TRBJ1-2, with 8 bases matching TRBD1. From germline, CDR1 is GTSNPN and CDR2 SVGIG (reference sequence). V dropped 0 bases and J dropped 8; count of bases not matched to a gene: 5. This CDR3 has 13 residues. CDR3 nucleotides: TGTGCCTGGAGTGTAGACAGGGGCTACGGCTACACCTTC. This sequence encodes CAWSVDRGYGYTF. The full variable domain, with the rest looked up from reference TRBV30 and TRBJ1-2, is SQTIHQWPATLVQPVGSPLSLECTVEGTSNPNLYWYRQAAGRGLQLLFYSVGIGQISSEVPQNLSASRPQDRQFILSSKKLLLSDSGFYLCAWSVDRGYGYTFGSGTRLTVV.

The chain combines TRBV15 with TRBJ2-1, with 15 positions matching TRBD2. The germline V gene has CDR1 LNHNV and CDR2 YYDKDF (reference sequence). Trimming cost V 3 bases and J 8 bases; bases outside gene matches: 8. The CDR3 spans 17 residues. The CDR3 spells CATSSALGLAGGHEQFF. CDR3 nucleotides: TGTGCCACCAGCAGCGCCCTGGGACTAGCGGGGGGCCATGAGCAGTTCTTC.

The chain is built from TRBV5-6 and TRBJ2-7, with 8 bases fitting TRBD1. CDR1 SGHDT and CDR2 YYEEEE come from the germline V gene. This CDR3 contains 14 residues. Germline trimming cut 0 bases from V and 5 bases from J; bases unmatched to any gene: 4. The CDR3 DNA is TGTGCCAGCAGCTTGGAACAGGGGGTCAACGAGCAGTACTTC. Translated: CASSLEQGVNEQYF.